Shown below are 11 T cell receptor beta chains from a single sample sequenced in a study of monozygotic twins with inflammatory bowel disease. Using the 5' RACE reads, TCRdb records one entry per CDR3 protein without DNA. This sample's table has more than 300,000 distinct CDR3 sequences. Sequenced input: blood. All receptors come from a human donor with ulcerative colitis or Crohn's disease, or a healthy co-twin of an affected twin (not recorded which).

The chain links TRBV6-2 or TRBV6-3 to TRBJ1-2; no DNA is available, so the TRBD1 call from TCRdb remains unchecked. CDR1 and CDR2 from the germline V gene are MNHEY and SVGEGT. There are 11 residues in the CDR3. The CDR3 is CASSTGGGYTF.

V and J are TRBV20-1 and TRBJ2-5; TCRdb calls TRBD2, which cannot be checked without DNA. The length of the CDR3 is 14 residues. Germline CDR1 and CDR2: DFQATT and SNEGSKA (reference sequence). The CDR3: CSARSGVGQETQYF.

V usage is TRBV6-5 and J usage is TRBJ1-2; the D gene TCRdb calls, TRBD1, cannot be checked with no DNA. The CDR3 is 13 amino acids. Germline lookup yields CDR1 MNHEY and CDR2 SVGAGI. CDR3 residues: CASRTGYRNGYTF.

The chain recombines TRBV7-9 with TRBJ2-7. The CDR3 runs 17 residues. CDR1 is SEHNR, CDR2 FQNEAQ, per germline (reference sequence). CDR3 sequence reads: CASSLLTNSPSSYEQYF.

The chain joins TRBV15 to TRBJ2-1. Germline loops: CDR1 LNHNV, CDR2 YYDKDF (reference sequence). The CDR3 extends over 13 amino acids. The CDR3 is CATNGSPYNEQFF.

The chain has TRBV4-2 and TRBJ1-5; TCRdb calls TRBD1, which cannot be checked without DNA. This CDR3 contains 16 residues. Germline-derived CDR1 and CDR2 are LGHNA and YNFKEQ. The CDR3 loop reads CASSQDRLGGYQPQHF.

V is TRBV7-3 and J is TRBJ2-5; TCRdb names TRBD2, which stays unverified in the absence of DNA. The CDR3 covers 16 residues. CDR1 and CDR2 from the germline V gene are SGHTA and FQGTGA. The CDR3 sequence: CASSFGLAGGQETQYF.

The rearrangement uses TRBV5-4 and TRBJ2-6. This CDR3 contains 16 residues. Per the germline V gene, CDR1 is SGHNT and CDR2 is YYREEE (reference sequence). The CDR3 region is CASSLVGVSGANVLTF.

CDR3 residues: CASSLGQGETEAFF. J is TRBJ1-1 and V is TRBV7-9; TCRdb proposes TRBD1, but this gene call is untestable without DNA. CDR1 is SEHNR and CDR2 is FQNEAQ in the germline V gene (reference sequence). The CDR3 totals 14 residues.

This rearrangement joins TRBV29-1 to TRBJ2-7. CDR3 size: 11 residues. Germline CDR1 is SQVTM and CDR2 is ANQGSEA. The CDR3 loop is CSVSVIYEQYF.

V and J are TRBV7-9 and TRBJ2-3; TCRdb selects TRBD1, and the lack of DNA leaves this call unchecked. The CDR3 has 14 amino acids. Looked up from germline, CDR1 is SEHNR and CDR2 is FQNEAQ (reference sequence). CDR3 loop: CASIRTGGSDTQYF.